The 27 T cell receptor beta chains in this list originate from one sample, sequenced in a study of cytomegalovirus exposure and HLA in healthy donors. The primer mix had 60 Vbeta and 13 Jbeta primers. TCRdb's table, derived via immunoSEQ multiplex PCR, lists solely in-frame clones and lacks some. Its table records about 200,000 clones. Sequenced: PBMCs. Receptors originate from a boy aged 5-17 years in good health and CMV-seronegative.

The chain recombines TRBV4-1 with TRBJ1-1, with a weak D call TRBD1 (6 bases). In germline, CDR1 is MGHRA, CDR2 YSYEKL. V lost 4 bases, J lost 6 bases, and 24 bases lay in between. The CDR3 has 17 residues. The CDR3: CASSLERWRTAGAEAFF. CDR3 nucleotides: TGCGCCAGCAGCCTTGAGCGATGGAGGACAGCCGGGGCTGAAGCTTTCTTT.

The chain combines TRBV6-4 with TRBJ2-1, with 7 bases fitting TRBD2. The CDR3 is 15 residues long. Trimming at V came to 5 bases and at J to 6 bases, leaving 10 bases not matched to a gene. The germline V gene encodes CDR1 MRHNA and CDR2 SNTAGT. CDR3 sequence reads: CASSFTSDAPNEQFF. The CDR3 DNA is TGTGCCAGCAGTTTCACTAGCGACGCCCCCAATGAGCAGTTCTTC.

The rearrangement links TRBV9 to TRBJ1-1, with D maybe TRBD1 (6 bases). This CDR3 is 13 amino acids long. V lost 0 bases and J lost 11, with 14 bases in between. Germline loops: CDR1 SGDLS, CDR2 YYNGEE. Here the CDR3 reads CASSVVAGGDAFF. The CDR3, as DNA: TGTGCCAGCAGCGTAGTGGCGGGGGGCGATGCTTTCTTT.

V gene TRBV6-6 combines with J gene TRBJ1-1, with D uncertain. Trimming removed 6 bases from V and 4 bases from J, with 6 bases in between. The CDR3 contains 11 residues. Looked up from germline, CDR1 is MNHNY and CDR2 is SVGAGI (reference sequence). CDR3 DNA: TGTGCCAGCAGGCTCAGCACTGAAGCTTTCTTT. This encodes CASRLSTEAFF.

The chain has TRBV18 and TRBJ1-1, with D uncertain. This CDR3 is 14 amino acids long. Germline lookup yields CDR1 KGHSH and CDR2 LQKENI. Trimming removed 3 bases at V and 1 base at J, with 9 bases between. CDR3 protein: CASSPQIENTEAFF. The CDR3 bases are TGTGCCAGCTCACCGCAGATTGAGAACACTGAAGCTTTCTTT.

The CDR3 protein is CSGSGGLEQYF. The CDR3 DNA reads TGCAGTGGGAGCGGTGGGCTCGAGCAGTACTTC. This chain joins TRBV20-1 and TRBJ2-7; tentative D call: TRBD2 (5 bases). Germline-derived CDR1 and CDR2 are DFQATT and SNEGSKA (reference sequence). The CDR3 length is 11 residues. The V and J ends lost 7 bases and 6 bases respectively, with 13 bases between them.

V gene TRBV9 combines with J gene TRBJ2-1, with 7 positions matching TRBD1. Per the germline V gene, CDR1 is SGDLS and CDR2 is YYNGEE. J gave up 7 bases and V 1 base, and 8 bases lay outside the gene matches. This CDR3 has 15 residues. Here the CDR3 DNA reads TGTGCCAGCAGCGTACGTACAGGGGTAGTGAATGAGCAGTTCTTC. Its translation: CASSVRTGVVNEQFF.

In nucleotides, the CDR3 is TGTGCCAGCAGCGTAGGTGGGACAGGGGGCGACTACGAGCAGTACTTC. It translates to CASSVGGTGGDYEQYF. V and J are TRBV9 and TRBJ2-7; 12 nucleotides match TRBD1. This CDR3 comprises 16 residues. CDR1 and CDR2 (germline): SGDLS, YYNGEE. The V gene end was trimmed by 0 bases and the J gene end by 3 bases; junction bases not matched to a gene: 4.

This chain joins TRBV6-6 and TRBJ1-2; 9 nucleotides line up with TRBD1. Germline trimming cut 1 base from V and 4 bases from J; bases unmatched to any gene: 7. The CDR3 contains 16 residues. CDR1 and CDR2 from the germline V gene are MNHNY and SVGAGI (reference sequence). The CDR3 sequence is CASSYLLTGGGYGYTF. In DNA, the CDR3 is TGTGCCAGCAGTTACTTGTTGACAGGGGGTGGCTATGGCTACACCTTC.

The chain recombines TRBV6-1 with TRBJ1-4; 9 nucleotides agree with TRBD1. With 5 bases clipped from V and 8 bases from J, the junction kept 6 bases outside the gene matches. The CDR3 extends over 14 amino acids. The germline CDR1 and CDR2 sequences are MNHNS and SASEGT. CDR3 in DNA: TGTGCCAGCAGTCGCACAGGGGGCGGGGAAAAACTGTTTTTT. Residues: CASSRTGGGEKLFF.

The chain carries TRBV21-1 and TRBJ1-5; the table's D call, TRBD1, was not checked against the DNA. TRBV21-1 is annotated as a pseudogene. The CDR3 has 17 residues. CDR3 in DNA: TGTGCCAGCAGCTCCCGGGACAGGGTTTATAGCAATCAGCCCCAGCATTTT. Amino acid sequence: CASSSRDRVYSNQPQHF.

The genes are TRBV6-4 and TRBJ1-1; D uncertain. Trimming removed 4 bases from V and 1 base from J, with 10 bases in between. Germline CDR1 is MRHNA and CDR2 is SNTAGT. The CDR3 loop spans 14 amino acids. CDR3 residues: CASSASGRNTEAFF. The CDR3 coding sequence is TGTGCCAGCAGTGCGTCGGGGAGGAACACTGAAGCTTTCTTT.

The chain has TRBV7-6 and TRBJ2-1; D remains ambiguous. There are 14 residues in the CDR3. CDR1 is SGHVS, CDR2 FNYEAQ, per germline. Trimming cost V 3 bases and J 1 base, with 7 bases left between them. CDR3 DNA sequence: TGTGCCAGCAGCTTCGGTAAATCCTACAATGAGCAGTTCTTC. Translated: CASSFGKSYNEQFF.

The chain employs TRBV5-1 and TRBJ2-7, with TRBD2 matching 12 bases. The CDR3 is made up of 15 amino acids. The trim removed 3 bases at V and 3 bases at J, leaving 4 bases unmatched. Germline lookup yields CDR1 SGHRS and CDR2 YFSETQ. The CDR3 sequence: CASSYRLAGDYEQYF. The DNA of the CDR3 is TGCGCCAGCAGCTACAGACTAGCGGGGGACTACGAGCAGTACTTC.

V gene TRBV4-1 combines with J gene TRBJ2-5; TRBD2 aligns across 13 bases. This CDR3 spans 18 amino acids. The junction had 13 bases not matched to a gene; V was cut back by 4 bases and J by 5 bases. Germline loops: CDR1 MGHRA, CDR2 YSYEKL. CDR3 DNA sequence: TGCGCCAGCAGCCCATTTCCACTAGCGGGGGGGCCTTTCGAGACCCAGTACTTC. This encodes CASSPFPLAGGPFETQYF.

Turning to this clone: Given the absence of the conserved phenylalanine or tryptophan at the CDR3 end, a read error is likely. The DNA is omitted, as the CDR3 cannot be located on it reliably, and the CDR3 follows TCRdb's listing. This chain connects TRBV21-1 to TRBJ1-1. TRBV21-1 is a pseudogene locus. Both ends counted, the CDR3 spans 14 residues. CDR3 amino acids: CASSKEAGNTEAFL.

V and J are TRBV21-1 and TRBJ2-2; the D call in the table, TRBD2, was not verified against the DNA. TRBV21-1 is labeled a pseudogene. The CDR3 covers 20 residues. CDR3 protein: CASSKIRKPGLAGDPGELFF. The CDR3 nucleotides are TGTGCCAGCAGCAAAATCCGGAAACCGGGACTAGCGGGGGATCCCGGGGAGCTGTTTTTT.

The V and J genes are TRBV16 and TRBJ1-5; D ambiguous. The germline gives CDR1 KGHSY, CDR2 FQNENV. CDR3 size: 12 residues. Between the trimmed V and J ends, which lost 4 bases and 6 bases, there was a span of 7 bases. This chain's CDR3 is CASSPTGQPQHF. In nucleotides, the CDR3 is TGTGCCAGCAGCCCGACGGGTCAGCCCCAGCATTTT. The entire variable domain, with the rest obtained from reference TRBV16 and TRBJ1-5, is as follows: GEEVAQTPKHLVRGEGQKAKLYCAPIKGHSYVFWYQQVLKNEFKFLISFQNENVFDETGMPKERFSAKCLPNSPCSLEIQATKLEDSAVYFCASSPTGQPQHFGDGTRLSIL.

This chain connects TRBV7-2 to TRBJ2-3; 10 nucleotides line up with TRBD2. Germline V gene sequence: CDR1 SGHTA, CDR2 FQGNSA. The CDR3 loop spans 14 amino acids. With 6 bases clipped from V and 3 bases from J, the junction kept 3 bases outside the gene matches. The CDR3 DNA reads TGTGCCAGCAGAGCTAGCGGGGGTACAGATACGCAGTATTTT. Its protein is CASRASGGTDTQYF.

CDR3 sequence: CASRPGTAFYGYTF. The CDR3 DNA reads TGTGCCAGCAGGCCCGGGACAGCCTTCTATGGCTACACCTTC. The chain combines TRBV6-1 with TRBJ1-2; 7 positions match TRBD1. Germline CDR1 reads MNHNS; CDR2 reads SASEGT. The ends lost 6 bases at V and 4 bases at J; junction bases unmatched: 8. The CDR3 consists of 14 residues.

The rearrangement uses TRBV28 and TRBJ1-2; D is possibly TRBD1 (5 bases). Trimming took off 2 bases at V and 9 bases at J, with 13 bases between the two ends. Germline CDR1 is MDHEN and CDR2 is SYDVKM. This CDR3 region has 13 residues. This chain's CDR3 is CASSLGAGGRYTF. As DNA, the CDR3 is TGTGCCAGCAGTTTAGGTGCCGGGGGTCGCTACACCTTC.

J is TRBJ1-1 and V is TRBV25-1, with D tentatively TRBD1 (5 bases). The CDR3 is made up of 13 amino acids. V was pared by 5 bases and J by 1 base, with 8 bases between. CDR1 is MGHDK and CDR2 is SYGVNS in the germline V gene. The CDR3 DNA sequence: TGTGCCAGCAGTACAGGTACGAACACTGAAGCTTTCTTT. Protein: CASSTGTNTEAFF.

CDR3 in amino acids: CASSPLAGTGVPDTQYF. The CDR3 nucleotides read TGTGCCAGCAGCCCCTTAGCCGGGACAGGGGTTCCAGATACGCAGTATTTT. The chain joins TRBV5-6 to TRBJ2-3; the match to TRBD1 covers 10 bases. The CDR3 contains 17 residues. J lost 4 bases, V lost 4 bases, and 12 bases had no gene match. From germline, CDR1 is SGHDT and CDR2 YYEEEE.

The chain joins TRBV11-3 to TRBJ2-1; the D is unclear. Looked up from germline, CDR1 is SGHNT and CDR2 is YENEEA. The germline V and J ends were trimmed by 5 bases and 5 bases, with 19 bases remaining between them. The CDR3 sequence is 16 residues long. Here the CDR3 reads CASSANNRELDNEQFF. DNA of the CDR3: TGTGCCAGCAGCGCGAATAACAGAGAACTTGACAATGAGCAGTTCTTC.

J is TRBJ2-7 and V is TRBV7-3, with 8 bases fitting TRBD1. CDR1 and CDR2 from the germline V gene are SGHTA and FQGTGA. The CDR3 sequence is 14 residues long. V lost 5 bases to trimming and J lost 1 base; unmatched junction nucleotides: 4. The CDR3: CASSPGTGSYEQYF. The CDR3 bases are TGTGCCAGCAGCCCGGGGACAGGTTCCTACGAGCAGTACTTC.

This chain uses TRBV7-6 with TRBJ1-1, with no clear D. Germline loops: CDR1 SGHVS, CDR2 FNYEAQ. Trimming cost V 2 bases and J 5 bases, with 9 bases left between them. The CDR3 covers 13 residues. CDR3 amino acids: CASSLRVYTEAFF. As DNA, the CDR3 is TGTGCCAGCAGCTTACGGGTGTATACTGAAGCTTTCTTT.

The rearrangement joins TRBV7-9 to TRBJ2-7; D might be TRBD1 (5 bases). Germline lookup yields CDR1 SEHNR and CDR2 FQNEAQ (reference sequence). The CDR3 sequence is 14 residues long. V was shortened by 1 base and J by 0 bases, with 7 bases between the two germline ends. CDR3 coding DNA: TGTGCCAGCAGCTTAGGACAGATCTCCTACGAGCAGTACTTC. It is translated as CASSLGQISYEQYF.